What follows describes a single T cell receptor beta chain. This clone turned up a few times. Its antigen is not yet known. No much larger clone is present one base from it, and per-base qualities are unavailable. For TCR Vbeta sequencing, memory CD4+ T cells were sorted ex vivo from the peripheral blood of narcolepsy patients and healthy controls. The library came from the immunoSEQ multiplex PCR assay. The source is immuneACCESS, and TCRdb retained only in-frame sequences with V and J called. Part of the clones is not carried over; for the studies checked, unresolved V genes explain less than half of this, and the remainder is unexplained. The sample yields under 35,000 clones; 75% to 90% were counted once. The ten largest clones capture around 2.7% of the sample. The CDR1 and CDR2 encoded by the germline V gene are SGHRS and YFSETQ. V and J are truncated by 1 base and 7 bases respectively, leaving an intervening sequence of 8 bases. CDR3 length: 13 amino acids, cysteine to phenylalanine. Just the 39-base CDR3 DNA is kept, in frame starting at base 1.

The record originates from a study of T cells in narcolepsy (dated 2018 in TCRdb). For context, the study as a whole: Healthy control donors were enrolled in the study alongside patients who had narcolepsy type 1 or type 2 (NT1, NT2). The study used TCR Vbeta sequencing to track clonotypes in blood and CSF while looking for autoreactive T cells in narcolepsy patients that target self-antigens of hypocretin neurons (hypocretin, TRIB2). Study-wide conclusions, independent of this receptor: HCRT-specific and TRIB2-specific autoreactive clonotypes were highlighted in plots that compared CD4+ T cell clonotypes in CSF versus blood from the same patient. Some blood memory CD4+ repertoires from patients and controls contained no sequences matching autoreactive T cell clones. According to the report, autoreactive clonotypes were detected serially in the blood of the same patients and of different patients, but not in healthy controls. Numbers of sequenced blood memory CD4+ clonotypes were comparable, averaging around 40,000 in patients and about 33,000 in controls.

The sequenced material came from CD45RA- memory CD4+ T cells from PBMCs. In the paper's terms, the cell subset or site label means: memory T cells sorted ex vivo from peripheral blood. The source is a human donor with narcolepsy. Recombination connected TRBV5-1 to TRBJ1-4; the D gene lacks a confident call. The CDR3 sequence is CASSLMVGEKLFF. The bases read TGCGCCAGCAGCTTGATGGTGGGTGAAAAACTGTTTTTT.